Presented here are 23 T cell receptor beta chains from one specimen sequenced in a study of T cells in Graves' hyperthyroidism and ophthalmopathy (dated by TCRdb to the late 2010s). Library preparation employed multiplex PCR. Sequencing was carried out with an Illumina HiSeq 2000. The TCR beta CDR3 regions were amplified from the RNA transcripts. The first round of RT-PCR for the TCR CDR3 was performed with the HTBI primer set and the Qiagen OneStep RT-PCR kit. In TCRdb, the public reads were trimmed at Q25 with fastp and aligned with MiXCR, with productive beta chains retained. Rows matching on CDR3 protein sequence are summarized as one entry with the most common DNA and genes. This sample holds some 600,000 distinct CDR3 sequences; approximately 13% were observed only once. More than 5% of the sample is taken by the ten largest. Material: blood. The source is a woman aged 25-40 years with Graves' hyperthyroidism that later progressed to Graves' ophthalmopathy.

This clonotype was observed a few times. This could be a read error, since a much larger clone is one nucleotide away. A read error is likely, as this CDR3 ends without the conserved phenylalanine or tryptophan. CDR3 DNA sequence: TGTGCCAGCAGTCTCCGGGGCCCCGGAAGCTCCTACGAGCAGTACTCC. Its protein is CASSLRGPGSSYEQYS. The chain combines TRBV28 with TRBJ2-7; tentatively, D is TRBD1 or TRBD2 (5 bases each). The CDR3 has 16 residues. CDR1 is MDHEN and CDR2 is SYDVKM in the germline V gene. Trimming removed 5 bases at V and 0 bases at J, with 17 bases between.

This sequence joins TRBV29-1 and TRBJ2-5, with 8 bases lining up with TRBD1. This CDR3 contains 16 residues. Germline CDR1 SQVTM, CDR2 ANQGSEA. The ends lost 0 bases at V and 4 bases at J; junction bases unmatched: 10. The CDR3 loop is CSVEEARGRFRETQYF. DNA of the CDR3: TGCAGCGTTGAAGAGGCCAGGGGGCGCTTTCGAGAGACCCAGTACTTC.

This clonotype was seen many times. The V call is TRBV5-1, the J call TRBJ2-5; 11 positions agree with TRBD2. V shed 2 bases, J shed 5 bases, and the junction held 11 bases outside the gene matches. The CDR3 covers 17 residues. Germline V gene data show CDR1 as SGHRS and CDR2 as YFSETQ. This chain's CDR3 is CASSLGLAGRPGETQYF. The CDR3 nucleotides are TGCGCCAGCAGCTTAGGACTAGCGGGTAGACCCGGGGAGACCCAGTACTTC. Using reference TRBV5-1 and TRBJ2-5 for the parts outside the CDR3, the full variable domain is KAGVTQTPRYLIKTRGQQVTLSCSPISGHRSVSWYQQTPGQGLQFLFEYFSETQRNKGNFPGRFSGRQFSNSRSEMNVSTLELGDSALYLCASSLGLAGRPGETQYFGPGTRLLVL.

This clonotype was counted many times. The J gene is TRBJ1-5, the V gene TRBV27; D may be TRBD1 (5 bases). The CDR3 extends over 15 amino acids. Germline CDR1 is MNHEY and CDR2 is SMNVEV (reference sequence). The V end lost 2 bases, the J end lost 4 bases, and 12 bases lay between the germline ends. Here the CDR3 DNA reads TGTGCCAGCAGTTTAGGGACCCCAGTTAATCAGCCCCAGCATTTT. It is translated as CASSLGTPVNQPQHF.

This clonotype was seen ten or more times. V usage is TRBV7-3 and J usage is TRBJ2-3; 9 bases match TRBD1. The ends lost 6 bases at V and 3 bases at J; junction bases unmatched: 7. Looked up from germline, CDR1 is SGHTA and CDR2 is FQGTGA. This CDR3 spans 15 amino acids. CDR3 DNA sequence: TGTGCCAGCAGTTTGGGACAGGGAAGGACAGATACGCAGTATTTT. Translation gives CASSLGQGRTDTQYF.

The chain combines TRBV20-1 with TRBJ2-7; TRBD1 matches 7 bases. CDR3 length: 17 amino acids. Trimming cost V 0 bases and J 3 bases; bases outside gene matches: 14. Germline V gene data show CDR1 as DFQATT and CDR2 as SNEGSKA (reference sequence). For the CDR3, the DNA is TGCAGTGCTAGAGATCCCGACAGGGCGCGATTCTACTACGAGCAGTACTTC. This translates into CSARDPDRARFYYEQYF.

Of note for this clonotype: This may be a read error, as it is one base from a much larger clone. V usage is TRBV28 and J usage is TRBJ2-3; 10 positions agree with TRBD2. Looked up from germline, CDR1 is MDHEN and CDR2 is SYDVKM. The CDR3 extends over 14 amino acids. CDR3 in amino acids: CASSFSGRKDTKYF. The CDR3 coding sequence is TGTGCCAGCAGCTTTAGCGGGAGGAAGGATACGAAGTATTTT.

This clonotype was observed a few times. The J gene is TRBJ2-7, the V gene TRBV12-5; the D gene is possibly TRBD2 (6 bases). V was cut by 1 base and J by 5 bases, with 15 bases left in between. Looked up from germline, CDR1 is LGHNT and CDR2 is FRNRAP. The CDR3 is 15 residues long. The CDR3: CASGLGLVSWHEQYF. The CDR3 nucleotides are TGTGCTAGTGGTTTGGGACTAGTATCCTGGCACGAGCAGTACTTC.

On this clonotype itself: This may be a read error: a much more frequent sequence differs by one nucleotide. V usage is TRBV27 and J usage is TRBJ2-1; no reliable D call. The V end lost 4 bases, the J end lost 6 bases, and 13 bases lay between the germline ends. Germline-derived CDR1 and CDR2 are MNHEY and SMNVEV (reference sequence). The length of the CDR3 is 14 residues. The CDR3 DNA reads TGTGCCAGCAGTTCCCTGGGGTCGGGCAATGAGCAGTTCTTC. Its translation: CASSSLGSGNEQFF.

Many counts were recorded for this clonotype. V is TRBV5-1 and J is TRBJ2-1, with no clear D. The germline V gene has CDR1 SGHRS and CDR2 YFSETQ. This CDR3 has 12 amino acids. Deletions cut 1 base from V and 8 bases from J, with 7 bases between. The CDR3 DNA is TGCGCCAGCAGCTTGATGCTACATGAGCAGTTCTTC. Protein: CASSLMLHEQFF.

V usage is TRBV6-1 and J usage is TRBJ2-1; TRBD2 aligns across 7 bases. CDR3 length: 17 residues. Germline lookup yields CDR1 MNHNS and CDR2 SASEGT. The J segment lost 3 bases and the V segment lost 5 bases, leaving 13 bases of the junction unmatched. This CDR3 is CASSLKGGSLNYNEQFF. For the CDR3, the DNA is TGTGCCAGCAGTCTGAAGGGCGGGAGTCTTAACTACAATGAGCAGTTCTTC.

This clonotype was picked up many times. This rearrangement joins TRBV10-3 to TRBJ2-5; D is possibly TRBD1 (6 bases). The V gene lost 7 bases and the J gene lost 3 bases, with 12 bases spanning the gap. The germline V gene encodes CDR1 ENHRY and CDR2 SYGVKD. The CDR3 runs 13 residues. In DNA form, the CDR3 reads TGTGCCATCATGGAGACAGGAGAAGAGACCCAGTACTTC. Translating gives CAIMETGEETQYF.

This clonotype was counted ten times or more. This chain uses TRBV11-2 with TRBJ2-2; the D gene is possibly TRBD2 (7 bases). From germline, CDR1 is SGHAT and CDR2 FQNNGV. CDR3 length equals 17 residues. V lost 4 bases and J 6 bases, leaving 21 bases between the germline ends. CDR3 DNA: TGTGCCAGCAGCTCCACCACGGGGGGCGTAATCGCCGGGGAGCTGTTTTTT. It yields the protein CASSSTTGGVIAGELFF.

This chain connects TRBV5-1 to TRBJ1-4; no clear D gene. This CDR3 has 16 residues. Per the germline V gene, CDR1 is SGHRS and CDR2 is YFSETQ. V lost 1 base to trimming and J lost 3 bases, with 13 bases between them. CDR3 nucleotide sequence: TGCGCCAGCAGCTTGCGGCCGGATGGGGCTAATGAAAAACTGTTTTTT. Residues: CASSLRPDGANEKLFF.

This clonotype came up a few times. The CDR3 DNA sequence: TGTGCCAGTAGTCCCTCAGGGGGGAGGGGGCTAGAGACCCAGTACTTC. Its protein is CASSPSGGRGLETQYF. The J gene is TRBJ2-5, the V gene TRBV19; D possibly uses TRBD1 or TRBD2 (7 bases each). The CDR3 has 16 residues. Germline CDR1 LNHDA, CDR2 SQIVND (reference sequence). Trimming removed 5 bases from V and 4 bases from J, with 20 bases in between.

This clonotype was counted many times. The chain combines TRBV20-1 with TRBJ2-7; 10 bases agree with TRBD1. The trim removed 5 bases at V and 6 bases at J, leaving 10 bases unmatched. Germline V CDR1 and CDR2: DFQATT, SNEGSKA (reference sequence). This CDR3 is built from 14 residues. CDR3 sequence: CSAARTGGWFEQYF. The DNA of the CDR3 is TGCAGTGCTGCCAGGACAGGGGGATGGTTCGAGCAGTACTTC.

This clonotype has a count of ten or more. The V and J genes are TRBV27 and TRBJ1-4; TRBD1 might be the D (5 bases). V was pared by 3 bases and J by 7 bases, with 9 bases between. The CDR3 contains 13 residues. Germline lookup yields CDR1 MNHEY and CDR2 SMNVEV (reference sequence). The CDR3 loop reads CASSLGRVEKLFF. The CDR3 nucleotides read TGTGCCAGCAGTTTGGGCAGGGTTGAAAAACTGTTTTTT.

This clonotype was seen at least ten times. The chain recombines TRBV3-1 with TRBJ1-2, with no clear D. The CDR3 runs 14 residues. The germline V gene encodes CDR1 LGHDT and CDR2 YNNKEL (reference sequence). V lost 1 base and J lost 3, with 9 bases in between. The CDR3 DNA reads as TGTGCCAGCAGCCAAGGGGGTAGCGACTATGGCTACACCTTC. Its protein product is CASSQGGSDYGYTF.

The CDR3 nucleotides are TGCAGCGTCCAAGGACGTGGCGAGGGGACCTACGAGCAGTACTTC. The encoded protein is CSVQGRGEGTYEQYF. The chain uses TRBV29-1 and TRBJ2-7; D possibly uses TRBD1 or TRBD2 (5 bases each). The length of the CDR3 is 15 residues. Germline lookup yields CDR1 SQVTM and CDR2 ANQGSEA. V lost 6 bases to trimming and J lost 2 bases, with 20 bases between them.

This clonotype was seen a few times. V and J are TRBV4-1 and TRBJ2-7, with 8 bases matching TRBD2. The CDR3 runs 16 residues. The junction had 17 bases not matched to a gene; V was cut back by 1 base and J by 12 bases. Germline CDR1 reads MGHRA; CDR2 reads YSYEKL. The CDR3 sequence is CASSQATGTRRIDAYF. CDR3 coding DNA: TGCGCCAGCAGCCAAGCCACCGGGACTAGGCGGATCGATGCGTACTTC.

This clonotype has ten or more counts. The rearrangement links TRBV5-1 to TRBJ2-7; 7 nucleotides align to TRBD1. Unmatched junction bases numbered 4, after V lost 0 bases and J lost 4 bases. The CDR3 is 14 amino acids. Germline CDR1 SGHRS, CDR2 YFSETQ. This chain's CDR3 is CASSLVTGIYEQYF. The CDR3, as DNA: TGCGCCAGCAGCTTGGTGACAGGGATATACGAGCAGTACTTC.

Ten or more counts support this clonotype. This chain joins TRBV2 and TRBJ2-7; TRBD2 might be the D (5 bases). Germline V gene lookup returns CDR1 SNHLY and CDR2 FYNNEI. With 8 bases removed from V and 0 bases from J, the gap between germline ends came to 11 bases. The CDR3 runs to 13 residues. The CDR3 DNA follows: TGTGCCAGCCAGCGGAGCAACTCCTACGAGCAGTACTTC. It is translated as CASQRSNSYEQYF.

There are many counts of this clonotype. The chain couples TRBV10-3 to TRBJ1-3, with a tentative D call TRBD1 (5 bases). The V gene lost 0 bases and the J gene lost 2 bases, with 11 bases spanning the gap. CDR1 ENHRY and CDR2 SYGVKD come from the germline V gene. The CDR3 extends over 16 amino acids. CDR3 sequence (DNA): TGTGCCATCAGTGAGTCGACAGCCCAACCTGGAAACACCATATATTTT. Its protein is CAISESTAQPGNTIYF.